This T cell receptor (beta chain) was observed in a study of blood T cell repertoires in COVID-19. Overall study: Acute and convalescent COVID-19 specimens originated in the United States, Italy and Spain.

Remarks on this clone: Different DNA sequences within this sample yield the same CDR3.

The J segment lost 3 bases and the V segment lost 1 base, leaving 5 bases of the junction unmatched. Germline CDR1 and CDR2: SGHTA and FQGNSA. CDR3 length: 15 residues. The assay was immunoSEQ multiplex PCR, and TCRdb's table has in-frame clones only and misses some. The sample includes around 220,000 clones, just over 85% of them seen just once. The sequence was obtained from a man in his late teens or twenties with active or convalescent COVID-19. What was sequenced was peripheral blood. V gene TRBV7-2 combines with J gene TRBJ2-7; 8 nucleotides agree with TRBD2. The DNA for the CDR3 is TGTGCCAGCAGCTTAGTTAGGCTAGCGGGCTACGAGCAGTACTTC. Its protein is CASSLVRLAGYEQYF.